Reported below is one T cell receptor beta chain. Antigen specificity is unknown. The sort gate was single viable CD3+CD4+CD8-CD45RO+ cells for memory CD4+ T cells. Donors' CMV status reflects serum IgG against pp150, pp28, p38, p52. Positive selection with CD4 microbeads enriched total CD4+ T cells. Germline V gene sequence: CDR1 LGHNA, CDR2 YSLEER. V lost 0 bases and J lost 1, with 7 bases in between. There are 14 residues in the CDR3. This table comes from immunoSEQ multiplex PCR, and its TCRdb copy is limited to in-frame clones, with some not included. The sample has around 53,000 clones, about four fifths seen once; the top ten hold about 1.4%. This sample was taken from a study of memory CD4+ T cells and cytomegalovirus serostatus. Study-wide results and caveats: Suggested: most of the CMV-linked TCR signature lies in CD4+ memory cells. Repertoires predicted CMV serostatus with median bootstrapped AUC of approximately 0.94.

V is TRBV4-3 and J is TRBJ2-7; D not certain. The sequencing sample was made of memory CD4+ T cells from blood. This TCR was sampled from an adult in good health and CMV-seropositive. The CDR3 coding sequence is TGCGCCAGCAGCCAAGATCTAGGTTCCTACGAGCAGTACTTC. Encoded protein: CASSQDLGSYEQYF.